A selection of T cell receptor beta chains follows, all from one sample in a study of blood T cell repertoires in COVID-19. Profiling relied on immunoSEQ multiplex PCR, and the TCRdb table lists in-frame clones only, not all of them. The data show roughly 300,000 clones, over 75% seen once. The sequenced sample was peripheral blood. These receptors were obtained from a woman in her 50s who had recovered from COVID-19. Each CDR3 is given with its conserved first and last residue. D genes are given only for firm matches. Where a row states a size, it is once, few, many or the class of an expanded clone; other rows omit it.

D,size,V,J,CDR3,DNA
.,few,TRBV7-8,TRBJ1-1,CASSFTSRGEAFF,TGTGCCAGCAGCTTCACCTCCAGGGGTGAGGCTTTCTTT
.,.,TRBV19,TRBJ1-1,CASSTSDGNTEAFF,TGTGCCAGTAGTACCAGCGACGGGAACACTGAAGCTTTCTTT
.,.,TRBV1,TRBJ2-3,CTSSQDAAAALRADTQYF,TGCACCAGCAGCCAAGATGCTGCAGCGGCCCTTCGGGCAGATACGCAGTATTTT
.,.,TRBV25-1,TRBJ2-1,CASSDGSYNEQFF,TGTGCCAGCAGTGACGGGTCCTACAATGAGCAGTTCTTC
.,.,TRBV7-8,TRBJ2-1,CASSFNLGRHLYNEQFF,TGTGCCAGCAGCTTCAATTTGGGGCGACACCTCTACAATGAGCAGTTCTTC
.,once,TRBV6-1,TRBJ1-1,CASSEHRLNTEAFF,TGTGCCAGCAGTGAACACAGATTGAACACTGAAGCTTTCTTT
TRBD2,.,TRBV3-1/TRBV3-2,TRBJ2-5,CASSQMGLAGVETQYF,TGTGCCAGCAGCCAGATGGGACTAGCGGGAGTTGAGACCCAGTACTTC
TRBD2,.,TRBV7-9,TRBJ2-7,CASTVAGRTYEQYF,TGTGCCAGCACCGTAGCGGGGAGAACCTACGAGCAGTACTTC
TRBD1,.,TRBV28,TRBJ2-7,CASSLPIGQGIEQYF,TGTGCCAGCAGTTTGCCGATCGGACAGGGGATCGAGCAGTACTTC
TRBD1,.,TRBV5-1,TRBJ2-1,CASKGATIVNEQFF,TGCGCCAGCAAGGGGGCGACAATAGTTAATGAGCAGTTCTTC
.,.,TRBV4-1,TRBJ2-2,CASSRTPTPNTGELFF,TGCGCCAGCAGCCGTACCCCGACACCGAACACCGGGGAGCTGTTTTTT
TRBD1,.,TRBV24-1,TRBJ1-2,CATSDPGQGDGYTF,TGTGCCACCAGTGATCCGGGACAGGGGGATGGCTACACCTTC
TRBD1,.,TRBV11-3,TRBJ2-1,CASSLKGTGRGNEQFF,TGTGCCAGCAGCTTAAAAGGGACAGGCCGGGGCAATGAGCAGTTCTTC
TRBD1,.,TRBV7-2,TRBJ1-5,CASTRDRDQPQHF,TGTGCCAGCACTCGGGACAGGGATCAGCCCCAGCATTTT
.,.,TRBV3-1/TRBV3-2,TRBJ2-4,CASSQEADGAKNIQYF,TGTGCCAGCAGCCAAGAGGCGGATGGGGCCAAAAACATTCAGTACTTC
.,once,TRBV5-4,TRBJ2-3,CASSLDSGSTDTQYF,TGTGCCAGCAGCTTGGACAGCGGAAGCACAGATACGCAGTATTTT
TRBD1,few,TRBV7-3,TRBJ1-6,CASSLIGQGNSPLHF,TGTGCCAGCAGCTTAATAGGACAGGGGAATTCACCCCTCCACTTT
.,.,TRBV9,TRBJ2-7,CASSPGTLVGYEQYF,TGTGCCAGCAGCCCCGGGACTTTAGTTGGCTACGAGCAGTACTTC
TRBD1,.,TRBV5-4,TRBJ1-2,CASSSGTGGYTF,TGTGCCAGCAGCTCAGGGACAGGGGGCTACACCTTC
.,.,TRBV11-2,TRBJ2-2,CASSLGSAGIDGELFF,TGTGCCAGCAGCCTAGGCAGCGCGGGTATAGACGGGGAGCTGTTTTTT
TRBD1,.,TRBV11-3,TRBJ1-1,CASSVDRGVAFF,TGTGCCAGCAGCGTCGACAGGGGTGTAGCTTTCTTT
.,.,TRBV2,TRBJ1-1,CASSGGGAGTEAFF,TGTGCCAGCTCCGGCGGGGGCGCAGGCACTGAAGCTTTCTTT
TRBD1,.,TRBV7-9,TRBJ1-1,CASSWTGGNTEAFF,TGTGCCAGCAGCTGGACAGGCGGGAACACTGAAGCTTTCTTT
.,.,TRBV2,TRBJ2-2,CASSEILRDTGELFF,TGTGCCAGCAGTGAAATTCTTCGGGACACCGGGGAGCTGTTTTTT
.,.,TRBV7-2,TRBJ1-2,CASSRTVYGYTF,TGTGCCAGCAGCAGGACAGTCTATGGCTACACCTTC
.,many,TRBV19,TRBJ2-3,CASTIGESSGPDTQYF,TGTGCCAGTACCATCGGGGAGTCTTCAGGCCCAGATACGCAGTATTTT
TRBD1,.,TRBV7-8,TRBJ2-7,CASSLDRGYEQYF,TGTGCCAGCAGCTTAGACAGGGGCTACGAGCAGTACTTC
TRBD2,once,TRBV27,TRBJ2-5,CASSLRPGLVSTETQYF,TGTGCCAGCAGTTTAAGGCCGGGACTAGTCTCCACAGAGACCCAGTACTTC
.,.,TRBV2,TRBJ2-2,CASSARGAGAAGELFF,TGTGCCAGCAGCGCCCGGGGGGCGGGAGCGGCCGGGGAGCTGTTTTTT
TRBD2,.,TRBV11-3,TRBJ2-1,CAIPRLESGRLKNEQFF,TGTGCCATCCCCCGGTTAGAGAGCGGGAGGCTGAAGAATGAGCAGTTCTTC
TRBD1,.,TRBV13,TRBJ1-1,CASSSSGTGRTDMAEAFF,TGTGCCAGCAGCTCCTCCGGGACAGGTCGAACTGACATGGCTGAAGCTTTCTTT
TRBD2,.,TRBV6-5,TRBJ2-1,CASRPGTSGREEQFF,TGTGCCAGCAGGCCCGGGACTAGCGGGAGAGAAGAGCAGTTCTTC
TRBD1,.,TRBV3-1/TRBV3-2,TRBJ2-1,CASSRPFWTGVEQFF,TGTGCCAGCAGCCGACCATTTTGGACAGGAGTTGAGCAGTTCTTC
TRBD2,.,TRBV9,TRBJ2-5,CASSVVKAGGGETQYF,TGTGCCAGCAGCGTAGTGAAAGCGGGGGGAGGAGAGACCCAGTACTTC
.,.,TRBV6-5,TRBJ1-6,CASRRSSYNSPLHF,TGTGCCAGCAGGCGAAGCTCCTATAATTCACCCCTCCACTTT
.,.,TRBV19,TRBJ2-5,CASRSQGLETQYF,TGTGCCAGTAGGAGCCAGGGACTAGAGACCCAGTACTTC
TRBD2,.,TRBV29-1,TRBJ2-1,CSVEILAGGEQFF,TGCAGCGTTGAAATACTAGCGGGAGGTGAGCAGTTCTTC
TRBD1,.,TRBV5-4,TRBJ2-7,CASSPGQGLYEQYF,TGTGCCAGCAGCCCGGGACAGGGACTCTACGAGCAGTACTTC
TRBD2,.,TRBV19,TRBJ2-2,CASSIAAGGTGELFF,TGTGCCAGTAGTATAGCAGCGGGAGGTACCGGGGAGCTGTTTTTT
.,few,TRBV27,TRBJ2-7,CASSFRGSEQYF,TGTGCCAGCAGTTTCCGTGGGAGCGAGCAGTACTTC
.,.,TRBV30,TRBJ1-1,CAWSVRVAEAFF,TGTGCCTGGAGTGTACGAGTAGCTGAAGCTTTCTTT
.,.,TRBV28,TRBJ1-5,CASSNFGGHPQHF,TGTGCCAGCAGCAACTTTGGGGGCCACCCCCAGCATTTT
.,.,TRBV5-6,TRBJ2-7,CASSSRTRSSYEQYF,TGTGCCAGCAGTAGTCGGACAAGGAGCTCCTACGAGCAGTACTTC
TRBD1,.,TRBV6-5,TRBJ1-1,CASNQGANEAFF,TGTGCCAGCAACCAGGGGGCGAATGAAGCTTTCTTT
.,few,TRBV6-5,TRBJ1-1,CASRLQRNTEAFF,TGTGCCAGCAGGCTACAGAGGAACACTGAAGCTTTCTTT
.,.,TRBV29-1,TRBJ2-1,CSVVRSYNEQFF,TGCAGCGTTGTACGGTCCTACAATGAGCAGTTCTTC
TRBD2,.,TRBV10-2,TRBJ2-6,CASSDPGGLSSGANVLTF,TGCGCCAGCAGTGATCCGGGAGGATTAAGCTCTGGGGCCAACGTCCTGACTTTC
.,.,TRBV7-6,TRBJ1-5,CASSLGRNQPQHF,TGTGCCAGCAGCTTAGGCAGAAATCAGCCCCAGCATTTT
TRBD1,.,TRBV10-3,TRBJ2-7,CAISKTPGTGYEQYF,TGTGCCATCAGTAAGACCCCCGGGACAGGCTACGAGCAGTACTTC
.,.,TRBV9,TRBJ2-3,CASSVNPSDTQYF,TGTGCCAGCAGCGTAAATCCGTCAGATACGCAGTATTTT
.,.,TRBV10-2,TRBJ2-1,CASSRTAGEQFF,TGCGCCAGCAGTAGGACAGCGGGAGAGCAGTTCTTC
TRBD1,once,TRBV4-1,TRBJ1-4,CASSQYWGQNLFNEKLFF,TGCGCCAGCAGCCAATATTGGGGACAGAACCTCTTTAATGAAAAACTGTTTTTT
.,.,TRBV6-4,TRBJ1-6,CASSPLGGTSPLHF,TGTGCCAGCAGTCCCTTAGGAGGGACTTCACCCCTCCACTTT
.,.,TRBV5-1,TRBJ1-4,CASSLGTTATNEKLFF,TGCGCCAGCAGCTTGGGGACAACGGCCACTAATGAAAAACTGTTTTTT
.,.,TRBV9,TRBJ1-2,CASSVVGAYGYTF,TGTGCCAGCAGCGTAGTTGGGGCCTATGGCTACACCTTC
TRBD1,.,TRBV6-5,TRBJ1-6,CASSLATGGRSPLHF,TGTGCCAGCAGTTTAGCGACAGGGGGCCGTTCACCCCTCCACTTT